Each of the 12 T cell receptor beta chains below was sequenced from the same sample in a study of early stage breast cancer tumors. Data came from immunoSEQ multiplex PCR; TCRdb stores just in-frame clones and leaves some out. The sample lists over 40,000 clones; about three quarters were seen once. Sample: blood. The receptor source for this set is a person aged 35-55 years with breast cancer.

V gene TRBV18 combines with J gene TRBJ2-5; TRBD2 aligns across 7 bases. The germline gives CDR1 KGHSH, CDR2 LQKENI. This CDR3 region has 14 residues. J was trimmed by 6 bases and V by 3 bases; bases with no gene match: 7. The CDR3 DNA is TGTGCCAGCTCACCTGCGGCGGGAGTACAGACCCAGTACTTC. It yields the protein CASSPAAGVQTQYF.

The chain uses TRBV19 and TRBJ2-3; 10 nucleotides align to TRBD2. Trimming at V came to 5 bases and at J to 0 bases, leaving 8 bases not matched to a gene. The CDR3 runs to 17 residues. CDR1 and CDR2 (germline): LNHDA, SQIVND (reference sequence). CDR3 residues: CASSEAGGAPSTDTQYF. As DNA, the CDR3 is TGTGCCAGTAGTGAAGCGGGGGGGGCTCCTAGCACAGATACGCAGTATTTT.

V is TRBV30 and J is TRBJ2-4; 7 positions agree with TRBD2. The ends lost 2 bases at V and 7 bases at J; junction bases unmatched: 5. The germline gives CDR1 GTSNPN, CDR2 SVGIG (reference sequence). CDR3 size: 13 residues. The CDR3 bases are TGTGCCTGGAGTAGCGGGATTTTGAACATTCAGTACTTC. Its protein product is CAWSSGILNIQYF.

The rearrangement links TRBV7-9 to TRBJ2-7, with no clear D. The CDR3 covers 13 residues. V lost 4 bases, J lost 3 bases, and 10 bases lay in between. The germline V gene encodes CDR1 SEHNR and CDR2 FQNEAQ (reference sequence). The CDR3 region is CASSSEQDYEQYF. DNA of the CDR3: TGTGCCAGCAGCTCCGAACAAGACTACGAGCAGTACTTC.

V is TRBV18 and J is TRBJ2-7; D gene unclear. The length of the CDR3 is 14 residues. Trimming left V 3 bases short and J 0 bases short, with 9 bases between. Germline V gene sequence: CDR1 KGHSH, CDR2 LQKENI. As DNA, the CDR3 is TGTGCCAGCTCACCCGACATTGGCTCCTACGAGCAGTACTTC. Protein sequence: CASSPDIGSYEQYF. Based on the CDR3 plus reference TRBV18 and TRBJ2-7, the full variable domain is NAGVMQNPRHLVRRRGQEARLRCSPMKGHSHVYWYRQLPEEGLKFMVYLQKENIIDESGMPKERFSAEFPKEGPSILRIQQVVRGDSAAYFCASSPDIGSYEQYFGPGTRLTVT.

The chain joins TRBV18 to TRBJ2-1, with 10 bases fitting TRBD1. This CDR3 contains 15 residues. Germline V gene sequence: CDR1 KGHSH, CDR2 LQKENI. V dropped 3 bases and J dropped 10; count of bases not matched to a gene: 9. CDR3 sequence (DNA): TGTGCCAGCTCACCTTCCGGGACAGGGGTTGAAGAGCAGTTCTTC. It is translated as CASSPSGTGVEEQFF.

V gene TRBV5-1 combines with J gene TRBJ2-7, with D perhaps matching TRBD1 (6 bases). In germline, CDR1 is SGHRS, CDR2 YFSETQ. Between the trimmed V and J ends, which lost 3 bases and 2 bases, there was a span of 15 bases. This CDR3 has 15 amino acids. In DNA, the CDR3 is TGCGCCAGCAGCTCGACCTTGGGACATACCTACGAGCAGTACTTC. Encoded protein: CASSSTLGHTYEQYF.

The chain employs TRBV19 and TRBJ2-7; weak D call: TRBD2 (6 bases). Trimming cost V 3 bases and J 4 bases, with 7 bases left between them. Germline lookup yields CDR1 LNHDA and CDR2 SQIVND (reference sequence). The CDR3 spans 12 residues. The CDR3 DNA follows: TGTGCCAGTAGTATTCGGGGGTACGAGCAGTACTTC. Protein: CASSIRGYEQYF.

This clone was seen only a few times. The chain couples TRBV19 to TRBJ2-2, with D possibly matching TRBD1 (5 bases). The CDR3 has 14 residues. The V end lost 1 base, the J end lost 6 bases, and 9 bases lay between the germline ends. The germline CDR1 and CDR2 sequences are LNHDA and SQIVND (reference sequence). The CDR3 spells CASSIAFRAGELFF. The CDR3 bases are TGTGCCAGTAGTATAGCCTTCAGGGCCGGGGAGCTGTTTTTT.

The CDR3 sequence: CASSPWEGLNTEAFF. CDR3 DNA: TGTGCCAGTAGCCCCTGGGAGGGCTTAAACACTGAAGCTTTCTTT. The V gene is TRBV19, the J gene TRBJ1-1, with D unclear. This CDR3 contains 15 residues. Trimming took off 6 bases at V and 2 bases at J, with 16 bases between the two ends. Germline CDR1 and CDR2: LNHDA and SQIVND (reference sequence).

The V call is TRBV5-1, the J call TRBJ1-1; TRBD1 matches at 10 bases. The germline V gene encodes CDR1 SGHRS and CDR2 YFSETQ. V trimming: 3 bases; J trimming: 1 base; junction bases outside the gene matches: 3. This CDR3 contains 15 residues. The CDR3 region is CASSWGTGANTEAFF. CDR3 nucleotide sequence: TGCGCCAGCAGCTGGGGGACAGGGGCGAACACTGAAGCTTTCTTT.

This chain connects TRBV18 to TRBJ2-3; 11 bases agree with TRBD1. V lost 5 bases and J lost 0; bases outside the gene matches: 19. Per the germline V gene, CDR1 is KGHSH and CDR2 is LQKENI. This CDR3 is 21 amino acids long. CDR3 region: CASSSGRTGGFGLLSTDTQYF. CDR3 nucleotides: TGTGCCAGCTCATCAGGCAGGACAGGGGGCTTCGGGCTCCTTAGCACAGATACGCAGTATTTT.